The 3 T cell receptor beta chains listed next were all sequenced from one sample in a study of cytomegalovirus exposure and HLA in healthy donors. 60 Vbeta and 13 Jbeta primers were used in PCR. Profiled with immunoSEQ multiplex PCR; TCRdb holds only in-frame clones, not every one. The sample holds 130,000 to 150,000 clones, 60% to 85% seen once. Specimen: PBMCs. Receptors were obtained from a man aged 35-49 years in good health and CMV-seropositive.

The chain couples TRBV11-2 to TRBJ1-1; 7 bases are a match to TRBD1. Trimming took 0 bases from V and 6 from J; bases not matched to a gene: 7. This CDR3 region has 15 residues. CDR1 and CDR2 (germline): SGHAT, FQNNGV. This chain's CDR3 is CASSLDVLGGSEAFF. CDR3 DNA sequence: TGTGCCAGCAGCTTAGATGTTCTAGGGGGCTCTGAAGCTTTCTTT.

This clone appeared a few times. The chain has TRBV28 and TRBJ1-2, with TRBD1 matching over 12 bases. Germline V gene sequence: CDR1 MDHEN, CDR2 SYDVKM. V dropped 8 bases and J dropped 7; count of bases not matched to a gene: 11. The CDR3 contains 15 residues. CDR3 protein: CASSLSGTGGRGYTF. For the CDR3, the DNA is TGTGCCAGCTCACTCTCCGGGACAGGGGGCCGTGGCTACACCTTC.

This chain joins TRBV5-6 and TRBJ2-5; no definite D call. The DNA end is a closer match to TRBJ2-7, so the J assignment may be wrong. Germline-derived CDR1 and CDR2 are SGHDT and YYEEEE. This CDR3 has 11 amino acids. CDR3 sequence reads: CASSFQLEQYF. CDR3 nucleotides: TGTGCCAGCAGCTTCCAACTCGAGCAGTACTTC.